These 25 T cell receptor beta chains share one sample of origin, sequenced in a study of identical twins. TCRdb re-called the 5' RACE reads through MiXCR, storing one row per CDR3 protein. The sample carries 1,800,000 or so distinct CDR3 sequences, about 32% recorded once. The sequenced sample consisted of cord blood. These receptors were obtained from a newborn girl in good health.

The genes are TRBV7-2 and TRBJ2-1; 12 positions agree with TRBD2. With 7 bases clipped from V and 7 bases from J, the junction kept 8 bases outside the gene matches. The length of the CDR3 is 15 residues. Germline-derived CDR1 and CDR2 are SGHTA and FQGNSA. CDR3 region: CASTGLAGITNEQFF. CDR3 DNA: TGTGCCAGCACCGGACTAGCGGGAATTACGAATGAGCAGTTCTTC. Filled out from reference TRBV7-2 and TRBJ2-1, the complete variable domain reads GAGVSQSPSNKVTEKGKDVELRCDPISGHTALYWYRQSLGQGLEFLIYFQGNSAPDKSGLPSDRFSAERTGGSVSTLTIQRTQQEDSAVYLCASTGLAGITNEQFFGPGTRLTVL.

This clonotype came up a few times. The chain recombines TRBV20-1 with TRBJ2-5; D not certain. The CDR3 has 12 residues. V was shortened by 3 bases and J by 5 bases, with 10 bases between the two germline ends. Germline V gene data show CDR1 as DFQATT and CDR2 as SNEGSKA (reference sequence). The CDR3 spells CSASIPQETQYF. The CDR3 DNA sequence: TGCAGTGCTAGTATACCCCAGGAGACCCAGTACTTC.

The chain carries TRBV5-6 and TRBJ2-3; 7 bases align to TRBD2. V shed 5 bases and J 4 bases; nucleotides not matched to a gene: 7. The CDR3 loop spans 14 amino acids. CDR1 is SGHDT, CDR2 YYEEEE, per germline. As DNA, the CDR3 is TGTGCCAGCAGTTCACTAGCGAGGGCAGATACGCAGTATTTT. Its protein product is CASSSLARADTQYF.

The chain employs TRBV11-2 and TRBJ2-2; 11 bases agree with TRBD2. V lost 5 bases to trimming and J lost 4 bases; unmatched junction nucleotides: 6. The germline V gene encodes CDR1 SGHAT and CDR2 FQNNGV. The CDR3 spans 16 residues. In DNA, the CDR3 is TGTGCCAGCAGCCGTCTTAGCGGGGGGGCCACCGGGGAGCTGTTTTTT. This codes for CASSRLSGGATGELFF.

A few counts support this clonotype. The germline gene is not matched at one end of the junction; a read error may be the cause. CDR3 sequence reads: CSARTVQETRYF. Written as DNA, the CDR3 is TGCAGTGCTAGGACGGTACAAGAGACCCGGTACTTC. The J gene is TRBJ2-5, the V gene TRBV20-1; D unclear. The CDR3 spans 12 residues. Germline CDR1 DFQATT, CDR2 SNEGSKA (reference sequence).

V usage is TRBV24-1 and J usage is TRBJ2-5; TRBD2 matches 11 bases. Germline loops: CDR1 KGHDR, CDR2 SFDVKD. Unmatched junction bases numbered 13, after V lost 0 bases and J lost 11 bases. The CDR3 consists of 17 residues. The CDR3 sequence: CATSDLGQGTSGNEQYF. The CDR3 DNA is TGTGCCACCAGTGATTTGGGACAGGGGACTAGCGGCAATGAGCAGTACTTC.

The chain carries TRBV11-2 and TRBJ1-2; no clear D. Trimming removed 0 bases at V and 4 bases at J, with 9 bases between. Germline CDR1 SGHAT, CDR2 FQNNGV. The CDR3 totals 14 residues. The CDR3 bases are TGTGCCAGCAGCTTAGATCCACGAATCTATGGCTACACCTTC. Its translation is CASSLDPRIYGYTF.

The chain joins TRBV6-1 to TRBJ1-5; D gene uncertain. The CDR3 has 14 residues. Trimming took 8 bases from V and 3 from J, leaving 14 bases between them. Germline assignment: CDR1 MNHNS and CDR2 SASEGT. The CDR3 sequence is CASCWFSDNQPQHF. CDR3 nucleotide sequence: TGTGCCAGCTGCTGGTTTTCGGACAATCAGCCCCAGCATTTT.

CDR3 sequence reads: CASSTGGWYNSPLHF. The CDR3 DNA sequence: TGTGCCAGCAGCACAGGGGGCTGGTATAATTCACCCCTCCACTTT. This chain links TRBV27 with TRBJ1-6, with 9 bases matching TRBD1. The CDR3 covers 15 residues. The germline V gene has CDR1 MNHEY and CDR2 SMNVEV (reference sequence). The junction had 4 bases not matched to a gene; V was cut back by 6 bases and J by 4 bases.

This sequence joins TRBV24-1 and TRBJ2-1; no definite D call. The closer fit of TRBJ2-7 to the DNA end suggests the J call may be wrong. The CDR3 extends over 12 amino acids. Germline lookup yields CDR1 KGHDR and CDR2 SFDVKD. DNA for the CDR3: TGTGCCACCAGTGATTTATTGGGTAGGCAGTACTTC. Its translation: CATSDLLGRQYF.

J is TRBJ2-3 and V is TRBV20-1; D possibly corresponds to TRBD2 (6 bases). Germline CDR1 reads DFQATT; CDR2 reads SNEGSKA (reference sequence). This CDR3 has 14 amino acids. V was pared by 6 bases and J by 2 bases, with 15 bases between. The CDR3 sequence is CSAQPGLHTDTQYF. The CDR3 nucleotides read TGCAGTGCACAGCCGGGACTCCACACAGATACGCAGTATTTT.

This clonotype was detected many times. V gene TRBV9 combines with J gene TRBJ2-3, with no clear D. V lost 0 bases and J 2 bases, leaving 4 bases between the germline ends. The germline V gene encodes CDR1 SGDLS and CDR2 YYNGEE. The CDR3 consists of 13 residues. In nucleotides, the CDR3 is TGTGCCAGCAGCGTAGACCTCACAGATACGCAGTATTTT. Protein: CASSVDLTDTQYF.

V usage is TRBV21-1 and J usage is TRBJ1-5; whether TRBD1, the table's D call, matches the DNA was not checked. TRBV21-1 is a known pseudogene. This CDR3 comprises 18 residues. CDR3 sequence (DNA): TGTGCCAGCAGCAAAGTGGAGCTGGGGCCCCCACAATATCAGCCCCAGCATTTT. Translating gives CASSKVELGPPQYQPQHF.

Of note for this clonotype: The CDR3 does not close with the conserved phenylalanine or tryptophan, likely indicating a read error. The gene calls are TRBV25-1 and TRBJ2-3; 12 nucleotides align to TRBD2. V gave up 4 bases and J gave up 4 bases; unmatched junction bases: 3. Germline loops: CDR1 MGHDK, CDR2 SYGVNS. The CDR3 is 15 residues long. The chain's CDR3 is CASSAPSGGADTQYL. DNA of the CDR3: TGTGCCAGCAGTGCTCCTAGCGGGGGGGCAGATACGCAGTATCTT.

This clonotype was picked up many times. The chain combines TRBV6-2 or TRBV6-3 with TRBJ2-3, with D perhaps TRBD1 or TRBD2 (5 bases each). Germline V gives CDR1 MNHEY, CDR2 SVGEGT. The CDR3 spans 14 residues. The ends were cut back, 6 bases at V and 1 base at J, with 11 bases in the middle. The CDR3 protein is CASSVLGGTDTQYF. CDR3 DNA: TGTGCCAGCAGCGTTTTGGGGGGCACAGATACGCAGTATTTT.

This rearrangement joins TRBV27 to TRBJ2-1; TRBD1 matches at 9 bases. J gave up 4 bases and V 3 bases, and 1 base lay outside the gene matches. CDR1 is MNHEY, CDR2 SMNVEV, per germline (reference sequence). This CDR3 has 14 residues. The CDR3 nucleotides read TGTGCCAGCAGTTTCGACAGGGGGTACAATGAGCAGTTCTTC. Amino acid sequence: CASSFDRGYNEQFF.

This clonotype was recorded a few times. The chain links TRBV6-2 or TRBV6-3 to TRBJ1-2, with D possibly TRBD1 on 5 matching bases. V was cut by 3 bases and J by 6 bases, with 14 bases left in between. This CDR3 has 14 amino acids. In germline, CDR1 is MNHEY, CDR2 SVGEGT. The CDR3 nucleotides are TGTGCCAGCAGTTATGTTCCGAGGGGCGATGGCTACACCTTC. It translates to CASSYVPRGDGYTF.

This clonotype was observed at least ten times. The chain employs TRBV28 and TRBJ2-7; maybe TRBD1 (5 bases). V lost 2 bases and J 2 bases, leaving 7 bases between the germline ends. Germline CDR1 and CDR2: MDHEN and SYDVKM. The CDR3 runs to 13 residues. The CDR3 sequence: CASSLPDTYEQYF. The CDR3 DNA is TGTGCCAGCAGTTTACCGGACACCTACGAGCAGTACTTC. Full variable domain (remainder filled in from reference TRBV28 and TRBJ2-7): DVKVTQSSRYLVKRTGEKVFLECVQDMDHENMFWYRQDPGLGLRLIYFSYDVKMKEKGDIPEGYSVSREKKERFSLILESASTNQTSMYLCASSLPDTYEQYFGPGTRLTVT.

V and J are TRBV29-1 and TRBJ1-1; no clear D. CDR1 is SQVTM and CDR2 is ANQGSEA in the germline V gene. The ends were cut back, 6 bases at V and 10 bases at J, with 15 bases in the middle. The length of the CDR3 is 11 residues. The CDR3 spells CSVVADLVAFF. The CDR3, as DNA: TGCAGCGTGGTGGCGGATTTGGTAGCTTTCTTT.

There are a few counts of this clonotype. The chain links TRBV7-9 to TRBJ1-4, with D uncertain. CDR1 SEHNR and CDR2 FQNEAQ come from the germline V gene (reference sequence). The length of the CDR3 is 17 residues. The V end was cut by 5 bases, the J end by 5 bases, with 21 bases between. The CDR3 coding sequence is TGTGCCAGCAGCCTAAAACTAGGACCGACTCCAAATGAAAAACTGTTTTTT. Translation: CASSLKLGPTPNEKLFF.

The chain is built from TRBV24-1 and TRBJ1-4; possibly TRBD1 for D (6 bases). V gave up 12 bases and J gave up 5 bases, with 12 bases separating them. Germline lookup yields CDR1 KGHDR and CDR2 SFDVKD. CDR3 length: 12 residues. CDR3 DNA sequence: TGTGCCGTGGGGGGCGCGAATGAAAAACTGTTTTTT. It specifies CAVGGANEKLFF.

The genes are TRBV12-3 or TRBV12-4 and TRBJ2-4; D perhaps matches TRBD2 (6 bases). The CDR3 runs 14 residues. With 7 bases removed from V and 15 bases from J, the gap between germline ends came to 25 bases. The CDR3 protein is CASNYGGFAYGPYF. As DNA, the CDR3 is TGTGCCAGCAATTACGGGGGATTCGCCTACGGGCCGTACTTC.

This clonotype was found a few times. The chain employs TRBV20-1 and TRBJ2-7; D gene uncertain. CDR1 and CDR2 (germline): DFQATT, SNEGSKA (reference sequence). The CDR3 sequence is 14 residues long. Trimming took off 1 base at V and 3 bases at J, with 13 bases between the two ends. CDR3 protein: CSARGASELYEQYF. Written as DNA, the CDR3 is TGCAGTGCTAGAGGGGCGTCAGAACTCTACGAGCAGTACTTC.

V gene TRBV7-2 combines with J gene TRBJ2-7, with D possibly being TRBD1 or TRBD2 (6 bases each). CDR3 size: 14 residues. Germline values: CDR1 SGHTA, CDR2 FQGNSA. V lost 1 base, J lost 3 bases, and 10 bases lay in between. CDR3 DNA: TGTGCCAGCAGCTTAGAGGGGGGCATCTACGAGCAGTACTTC. Translated: CASSLEGGIYEQYF.

The chain uses TRBV29-1 and TRBJ1-6; D gene uncertain. From germline, CDR1 is SQVTM and CDR2 ANQGSEA. The CDR3 sequence is 12 residues long. The V end lost 4 bases, the J end lost 5 bases, and 6 bases lay between the germline ends. CDR3 in amino acids: CSVGGHNSPLHF. CDR3 sequence (DNA): TGCAGCGTTGGGGGTCATAATTCACCCCTCCACTTT. The variable domain in full, completed from reference TRBV29-1 and TRBJ1-6, reads SAVISQKPSRDICQRGTSLTIQCQVDSQVTMMFWYRQQPGQSLTLIATANQGSEATYESGFVIDKFPISRPNLTFSTLTVSNMSPEDSSIYLCSVGGHNSPLHFGNGTRLTVT.